These T cell receptor beta chains were read from a single sample in a study of T cell responses to AZD1222 COVID-19 vaccine. The data were produced by immunoSEQ multiplex PCR, yet TCRdb's version contains in-frame clones alone and is incomplete. The repertoire has 90,000 to 110,000 clones, approximately 90% of them found once; the top ten carry around 2.5%. This specimen consisted of peripheral blood, obtained on day 0 of AZD1222 vaccination. These receptors originate from an adult in good health. CDR3s include the opening cysteine and the closing phenylalanine or tryptophan. A D gene is named only where the DNA matches it firmly. Clone sizes are given selectively: once, few, many, or a class where the clone is expanded.

V gene	clone size	J gene	D gene	CDR3 protein	CDR3 DNA
TRBV6-2/TRBV6-3	-	TRBJ2-7	-	CASSRAGRESEQYF	TGTGCCAGCAGCCGAGCCGGACGAGAATCCGAGCAGTACTTC
TRBV5-1	-	TRBJ2-2	-	CASSLAGDSGTGELFF	TGCGCCAGCAGCTTGGCAGGGGATAGTGGCACCGGGGAGCTGTTTTTT
TRBV2	once	TRBJ1-3	TRBD1	CASRATGNSGNTIYF	TGTGCCAGCAGGGCGACAGGGAACTCTGGAAACACCATATATTTT
TRBV7-9	-	TRBJ1-4	-	CASALLQGYPNEKLFF	TGTGCCAGCGCTTTACTCCAGGGGTACCCAAATGAAAAACTGTTTTTT
TRBV28	-	TRBJ1-5	-	CASRPQGINQPQHF	TGTGCCAGCCGCCCACAGGGTATCAATCAGCCCCAGCATTTT
TRBV12-3/TRBV12-4	-	TRBJ1-1	-	CASSQTVNTEAFF	TGTGCCAGCAGTCAAACAGTGAACACTGAAGCTTTCTTT
TRBV19	-	TRBJ1-6	-	CASSITASSYNSPLHF	TGTGCCAGTAGTATAACCGCGAGCTCCTATAATTCACCCCTCCACTTT
TRBV19	-	TRBJ1-6	-	CARPGITLHF	TGTGCCAGGCCCGGGATAACCCTCCACTTT
TRBV7-9	-	TRBJ2-1	TRBD2	CASSSMTSGRDNNEQFF	TGTGCCAGCAGTTCTATGACTAGCGGGAGGGATAACAATGAGCAGTTCTTC
TRBV12-3/TRBV12-4	-	TRBJ1-1	TRBD1	CASRTGYDTEAFF	TGTGCCAGCAGGACAGGGTACGACACTGAAGCTTTCTTT
TRBV5-6	-	TRBJ2-1	-	CASSLITTIYNEQFF	TGTGCCAGCAGCTTGATAACGACAATTTACAATGAGCAGTTCTTC
TRBV9	-	TRBJ2-3	TRBD1	CASSAGTARTDTQYF	TGTGCCAGCAGCGCCGGGACAGCCCGCACAGATACGCAGTATTTT
TRBV7-9	-	TRBJ2-7	-	CASSLDNSGQYF	TGTGCCAGCAGCTTAGATAATAGCGGGCAGTACTTC
TRBV29-1	-	TRBJ2-1	TRBD2	CSVLTSGIGSYNEQFF	TGCAGCGTTCTGACTAGCGGGATAGGATCCTACAATGAGCAGTTCTTC
TRBV7-9	-	TRBJ2-3	TRBD1	CASSRDRSTDTQYF	TGTGCCAGCAGCCGGGACAGGTCAACAGATACGCAGTATTTT